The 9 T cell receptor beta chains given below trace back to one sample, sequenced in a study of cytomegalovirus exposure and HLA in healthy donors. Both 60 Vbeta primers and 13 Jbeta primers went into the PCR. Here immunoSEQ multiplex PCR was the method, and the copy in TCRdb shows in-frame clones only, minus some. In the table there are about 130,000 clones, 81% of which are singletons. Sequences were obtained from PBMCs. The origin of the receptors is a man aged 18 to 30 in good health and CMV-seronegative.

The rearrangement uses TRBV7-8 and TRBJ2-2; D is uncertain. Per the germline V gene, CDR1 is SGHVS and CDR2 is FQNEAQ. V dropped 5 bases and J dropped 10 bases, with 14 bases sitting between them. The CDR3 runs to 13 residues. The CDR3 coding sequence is TGTGCCAGCAGCCTAGACATGGTTACGGAGCTGTTTTTT. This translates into CASSLDMVTELFF.

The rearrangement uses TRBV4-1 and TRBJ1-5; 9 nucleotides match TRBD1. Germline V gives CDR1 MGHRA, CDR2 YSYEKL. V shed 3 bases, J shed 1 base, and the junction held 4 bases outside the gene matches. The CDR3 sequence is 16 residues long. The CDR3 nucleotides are TGCGCCAGCAGCCAGGGGGGACAGGGAAGCAATCAGCCCCAGCATTTT. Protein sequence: CASSQGGQGSNQPQHF.

The CDR3 sequence is CASSQSPRTSGGDTQYF. For the CDR3, the DNA is TGTGCCAGCAGCCAGTCCCCGAGGACTAGCGGGGGGGATACGCAGTATTTT. J is TRBJ2-3 and V is TRBV4-2; 14 nucleotides agree with TRBD2. The V gene end was trimmed by 3 bases and the J gene end by 6 bases; junction bases not matched to a gene: 8. Germline CDR1 and CDR2: LGHNA and YNFKEQ. The CDR3 is made up of 17 amino acids.

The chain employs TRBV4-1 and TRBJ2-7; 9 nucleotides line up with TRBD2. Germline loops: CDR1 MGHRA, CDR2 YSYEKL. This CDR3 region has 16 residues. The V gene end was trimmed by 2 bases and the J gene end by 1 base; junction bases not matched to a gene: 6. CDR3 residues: CASSQMLLAGSYEQYF. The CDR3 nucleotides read TGCGCCAGCAGCCAAATGTTGCTAGCGGGGTCCTACGAGCAGTACTTC.

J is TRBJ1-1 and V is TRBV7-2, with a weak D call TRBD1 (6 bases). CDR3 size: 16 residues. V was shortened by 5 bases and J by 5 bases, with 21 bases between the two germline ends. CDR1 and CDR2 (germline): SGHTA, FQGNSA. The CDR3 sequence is CASSPRQAPIMTEAFF. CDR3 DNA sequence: TGTGCCAGCAGCCCGCGACAGGCGCCCATCATGACTGAAGCTTTCTTT.

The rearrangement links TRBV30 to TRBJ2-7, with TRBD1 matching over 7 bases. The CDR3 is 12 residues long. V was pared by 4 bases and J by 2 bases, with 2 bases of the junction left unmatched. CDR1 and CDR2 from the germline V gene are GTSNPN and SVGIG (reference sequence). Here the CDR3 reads CAWTDRTYEQYF. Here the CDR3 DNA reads TGTGCCTGGACGGACAGGACCTACGAGCAGTACTTC. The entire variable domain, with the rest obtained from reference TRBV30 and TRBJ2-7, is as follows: SQTIHQWPATLVQPVGSPLSLECTVEGTSNPNLYWYRQAAGRGLQLLFYSVGIGQISSEVPQNLSASRPQDRQFILSSKKLLLSDSGFYLCAWTDRTYEQYFGPGTRLTVT.

CDR3 DNA sequence: TGCAGCGGGCGGGGACAGAACACCTACGAGCAGTACTTC. Translated: CSGRGQNTYEQYF. V usage is TRBV29-1 and J usage is TRBJ2-7; D is possibly TRBD1 (7 bases). V shed 7 bases and J shed 2 bases, with 15 bases lying between them. This CDR3 region has 13 residues. Germline V CDR1 and CDR2: SQVTM, ANQGSEA.

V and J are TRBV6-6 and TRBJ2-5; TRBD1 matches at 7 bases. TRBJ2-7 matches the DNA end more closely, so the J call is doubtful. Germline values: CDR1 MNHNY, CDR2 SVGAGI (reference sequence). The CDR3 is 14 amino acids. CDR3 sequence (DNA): TGTGCCAGCCTTTCCGGGACAGCAGTCTACGAGCAGTACTTC. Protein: CASLSGTAVYEQYF.

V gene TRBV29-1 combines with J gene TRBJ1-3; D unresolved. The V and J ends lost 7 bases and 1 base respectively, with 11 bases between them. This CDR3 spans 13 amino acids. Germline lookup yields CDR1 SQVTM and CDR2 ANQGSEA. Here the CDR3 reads CSASPASGNTIYF. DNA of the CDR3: TGCAGCGCTAGTCCAGCTTCTGGAAACACCATATATTTT.